Following are 4 T cell receptor beta chains from one sample sequenced in a study of T cells after posttransplantation cyclophosphamide. Profiling relied on immunoSEQ multiplex PCR, and the TCRdb table lists in-frame clones only, not all of them. The profile covers about 52,000 clones, with roughly 92% appearing a single time and about 3.1% taken by the ten largest. Sequencing was carried out using PBMCs. The receptors derive from a woman younger than 45 in good health and a related stem cell transplant donor.

This chain links TRBV4-1 with TRBJ2-7; a weak D match, TRBD1 (6 bases). CDR1 and CDR2 from the germline V gene are MGHRA and YSYEKL. This CDR3 spans 16 amino acids. With 0 bases removed from V and 0 bases from J, the gap between germline ends came to 12 bases. The CDR3 DNA reads TGCGCCAGCAGCCAAGAGGTGGGGGCGAGCTCCTACGAGCAGTACTTC. It yields the protein CASSQEVGASSYEQYF.

The chain joins TRBV9 to TRBJ1-2, with D tentatively TRBD1 (5 bases). The CDR3 is 15 residues long. CDR1 SGDLS and CDR2 YYNGEE come from the germline V gene. Trimming removed 4 bases at V and 6 bases at J, with 19 bases between. The CDR3 loop reads CASSPLGGMSDGYTF. CDR3 DNA: TGTGCCAGCAGCCCCCTGGGGGGGATGTCGGATGGCTACACCTTC.

The V call is TRBV7-9, the J call TRBJ2-3; a weak D match, TRBD1 (6 bases). The germline V gene encodes CDR1 SEHNR and CDR2 FQNEAQ (reference sequence). Trimming took off 4 bases at V and 4 bases at J, with 9 bases between the two ends. This CDR3 is built from 13 residues. The CDR3 protein is CASSSGQPDTQYF. In DNA form, the CDR3 reads TGTGCCAGCAGCTCAGGACAGCCAGATACGCAGTATTTT.

The genes are TRBV19 and TRBJ2-7, with D tentatively TRBD2 (6 bases). The CDR3 totals 13 residues. The V end lost 7 bases, the J end lost 2 bases, and 12 bases lay between the germline ends. CDR1 and CDR2 (germline): LNHDA, SQIVND (reference sequence). CDR3 residues: CASNPGGTYEQYF. The CDR3 coding sequence is TGTGCCAGTAACCCTGGGGGGACCTACGAGCAGTACTTC.